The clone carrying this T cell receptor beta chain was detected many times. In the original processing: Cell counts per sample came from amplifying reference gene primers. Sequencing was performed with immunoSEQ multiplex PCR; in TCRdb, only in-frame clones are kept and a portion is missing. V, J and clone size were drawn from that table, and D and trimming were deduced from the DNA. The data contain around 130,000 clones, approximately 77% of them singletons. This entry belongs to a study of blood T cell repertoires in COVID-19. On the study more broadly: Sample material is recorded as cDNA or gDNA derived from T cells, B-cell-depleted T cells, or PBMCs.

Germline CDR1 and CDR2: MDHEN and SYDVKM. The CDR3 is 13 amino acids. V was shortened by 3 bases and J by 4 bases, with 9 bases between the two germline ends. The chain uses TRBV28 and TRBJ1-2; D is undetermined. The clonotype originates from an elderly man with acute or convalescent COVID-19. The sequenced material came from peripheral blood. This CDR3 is CASSFGGLYGYTF. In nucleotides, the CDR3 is TGTGCCAGCAGTTTCGGAGGACTCTATGGCTACACCTTC.